This T cell receptor beta chain was observed in a study of T cells in Graves' hyperthyroidism and ophthalmopathy. It was RNA transcripts that yielded the amplified TCR beta CDR3 regions. With the HTBI primer set, the TCR CDR3 went through a first round of RT-PCR. From the multiplex PCR reads, TCRdb called clonotypes with MiXCR, one entry per CDR3 protein. The sample records approximately 430,000 distinct CDR3 sequences, less than 20% being singletons. This CDR3 has 12 residues. Deletions cut 0 bases from V and 10 bases from J, with 12 bases between. Germline V gene sequence: CDR1 DFQATT, CDR2 SNEGSKA (reference sequence). This sample holds PBMCs from about 9.3 ml fresh peripheral blood.

This sequence was found in a woman younger than 35 with Graves' hyperthyroidism. Material: blood. J is TRBJ1-2 and V is TRBV20-1; D unresolved. This CDR3 is CSARDLPPPYTF. In DNA form, the CDR3 reads TGCAGTGCTAGAGATTTGCCCCCCCCCTACACCTTC.